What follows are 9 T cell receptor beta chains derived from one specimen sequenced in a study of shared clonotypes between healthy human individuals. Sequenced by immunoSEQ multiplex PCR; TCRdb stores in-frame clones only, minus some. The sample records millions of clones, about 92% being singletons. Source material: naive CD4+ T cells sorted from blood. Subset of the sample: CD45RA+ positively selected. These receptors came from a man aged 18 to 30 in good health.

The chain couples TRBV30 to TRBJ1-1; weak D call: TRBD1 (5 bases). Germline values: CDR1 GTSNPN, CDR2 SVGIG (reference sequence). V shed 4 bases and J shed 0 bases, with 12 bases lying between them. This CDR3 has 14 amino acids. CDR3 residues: CAWKPGGLNTEAFF. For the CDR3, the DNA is TGTGCCTGGAAGCCCGGGGGTTTGAACACTGAAGCTTTCTTT.

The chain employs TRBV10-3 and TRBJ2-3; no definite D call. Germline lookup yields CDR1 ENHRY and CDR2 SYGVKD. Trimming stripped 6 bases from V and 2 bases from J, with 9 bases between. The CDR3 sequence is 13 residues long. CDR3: CAISSGFTDTQYF. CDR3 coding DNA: TGTGCCATCAGCTCCGGGTTCACAGATACGCAGTATTTT.

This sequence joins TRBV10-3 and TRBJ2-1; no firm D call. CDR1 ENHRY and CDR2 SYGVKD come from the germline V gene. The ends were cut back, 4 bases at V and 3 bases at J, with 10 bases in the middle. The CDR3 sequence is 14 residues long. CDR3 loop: CAISVSDNYNEQFF. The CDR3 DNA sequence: TGTGCCATCAGTGTTTCAGATAACTACAATGAGCAGTTCTTC.

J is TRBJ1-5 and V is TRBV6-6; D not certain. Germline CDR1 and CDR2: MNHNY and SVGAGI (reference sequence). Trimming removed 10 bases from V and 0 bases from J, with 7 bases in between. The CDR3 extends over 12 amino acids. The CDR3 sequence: CATAISNQPQHF. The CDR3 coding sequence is TGTGCCACCGCAATTAGCAATCAGCCCCAGCATTTT.

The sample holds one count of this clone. CDR3 sequence: CASKNPGLAAYEQYF. The CDR3, as DNA: TGTGCCAGCAAAAACCCGGGACTAGCGGCCTACGAGCAGTACTTC. V and J are TRBV6-5 and TRBJ2-7; 11 bases are a match to TRBD2. The CDR3 loop spans 15 amino acids. Germline loops: CDR1 MNHEY, CDR2 SVGAGI. V shed 7 bases and J 2 bases; nucleotides not matched to a gene: 7.

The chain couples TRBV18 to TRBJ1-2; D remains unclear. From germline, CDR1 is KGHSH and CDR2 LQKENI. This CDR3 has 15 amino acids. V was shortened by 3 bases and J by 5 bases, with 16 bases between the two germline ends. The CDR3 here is CASSPPSSGFYGYTF. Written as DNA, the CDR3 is TGTGCCAGCTCACCCCCTAGCAGTGGTTTTTATGGCTACACCTTC.

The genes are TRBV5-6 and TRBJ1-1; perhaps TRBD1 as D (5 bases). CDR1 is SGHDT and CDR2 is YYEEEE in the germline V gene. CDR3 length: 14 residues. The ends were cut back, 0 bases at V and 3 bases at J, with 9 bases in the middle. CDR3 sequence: CASSLGRVYTEAFF. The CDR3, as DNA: TGTGCCAGCAGCTTGGGCAGGGTTTACACTGAAGCTTTCTTT. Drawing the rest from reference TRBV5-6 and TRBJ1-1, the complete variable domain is DAGVTQSPTHLIKTRGQQVTLRCSPKSGHDTVSWYQQALGQGPQFIFQYYEEEERQRGNFPDRFSGHQFPNYSSELNVNALLLGDSALYLCASSLGRVYTEAFFGQGTRLTVV.

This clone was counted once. CDR3 amino acids: CASSLVGTVVGANVLTF. CDR3 coding DNA: TGTGCCAGCAGCTTAGTCGGGACAGTTGTTGGGGCCAACGTCCTGACTTTC. The J gene is TRBJ2-6, the V gene TRBV7-9, with 7 bases that match TRBD1. After removal of 1 base from V and 3 bases from J, the junction contained 6 bases not matched to a gene. The CDR3 consists of 17 residues. Germline CDR1 SEHNR, CDR2 FQNEAQ (reference sequence).

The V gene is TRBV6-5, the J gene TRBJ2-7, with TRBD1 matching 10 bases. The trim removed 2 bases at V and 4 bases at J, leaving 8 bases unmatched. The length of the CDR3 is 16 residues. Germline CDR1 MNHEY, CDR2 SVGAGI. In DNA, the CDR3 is TGTGCCAGCAGTTACGACTGGGACAGGGGCTTGTACGAGCAGTACTTC. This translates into CASSYDWDRGLYEQYF.